The 13 T cell receptor beta chains presented below share a single source sample, sequenced in a study of T cells in Graves' hyperthyroidism and ophthalmopathy (dated 2019 in TCRdb). Library method: multiplex PCR. The run used an Illumina HiSeq 2000. The TCR beta CDR3 regions were amplified from the RNA transcripts. For the first round of RT-PCR on the TCR CDR3, the HTBI primer set was used together with the Qiagen OneStep RT-PCR kit. TCRdb reprocessing: public reads trimmed at Q25 with fastp, clones called with MiXCR, in-frame beta chains kept. Here each entry gathers all rows of one CDR3 protein and keeps the most common genes and DNA. Here the sample has approximately 720,000 distinct CDR3 sequences; about 19% occur a single time. Jointly, the top ten make up around 15% of the sample. The material sequenced was blood. Every receptor here comes from a woman in her forties or fifties with Graves' hyperthyroidism that later progressed to Graves' ophthalmopathy.

This clonotype was found a few times. The chain employs TRBV10-3 and TRBJ2-3; 9 nucleotides line up with TRBD2. V lost 10 bases to trimming and J lost 2 bases; unmatched junction nucleotides: 13. Germline V gene sequence: CDR1 ENHRY, CDR2 SYGVKD. This CDR3 contains 16 residues. The CDR3 DNA reads as TGTGCCACAAAACCCTCGGCTAGCGGGGTCACAGATACGCAGTATTTT. Residues: CATKPSASGVTDTQYF.

This sequence joins TRBV15 and TRBJ2-3, with TRBD1 identical over 7 bases. Germline CDR1 is LNHNV and CDR2 is YYDKDF (reference sequence). This CDR3 contains 14 residues. V lost 8 bases to trimming and J lost 2 bases; unmatched junction nucleotides: 7. CDR3 DNA: TGTGCCACCGGAGACAGGGAGTTCACAGATACGCAGTATTTT. This sequence encodes CATGDREFTDTQYF.

V gene TRBV14 combines with J gene TRBJ1-3; tentatively, D is TRBD1 (5 bases). CDR1 is SGHDN and CDR2 is FVKESK in the germline V gene. V lost 0 bases to trimming and J lost 0 bases, with 9 bases between them. The CDR3 loop spans 16 amino acids. The CDR3 protein is CASSQEMGRSGNTIYF. CDR3 coding DNA: TGTGCCAGCAGCCAAGAAATGGGGCGCTCTGGAAACACCATATATTTT.

The chain carries TRBV9 and TRBJ2-7; TRBD1 is a possible D gene (6 bases). Germline-derived CDR1 and CDR2 are SGDLS and YYNGEE. V lost 2 bases to trimming and J lost 6 bases, with 12 bases between them. This CDR3 is built from 13 residues. In DNA form, the CDR3 reads TGTGCCAGCAGCGTTGCAGGGGAGTCCGAGCAGTACTTC. Encoded protein: CASSVAGESEQYF. The full variable domain, its missing parts supplied by reference TRBV9 and TRBJ2-7, is DSGVTQTPKHLITATGQRVTLRCSPRSGDLSVYWYQQSLDQGLQFLIQYYNGEERAKGNILERFSAQQFPDLHSELNLSSLELGDSALYFCASSVAGESEQYFGPGTRLTVT.

This clonotype was seen a single time. The chain combines TRBV19 with TRBJ2-7, with D possibly TRBD1 on 6 matching bases. The V gene's germline CDR1 is LNHDA and CDR2 SQIVND (reference sequence). The CDR3 runs 15 residues. Trimming stripped 5 bases from V and 3 bases from J, with 17 bases between. The DNA of the CDR3 is TGTGCCAGTAGTGAAGTGGGGGCAGGCCACTACGAGCAGTACTTC. This sequence encodes CASSEVGAGHYEQYF.

In this sample, this clonotype turned up a few times. The chain employs TRBV10-3 and TRBJ1-1, with TRBD1 as a possible D gene (6 bases). V shed 7 bases and J shed 5 bases, with 20 bases lying between them. The CDR3 consists of 15 residues. Germline values: CDR1 ENHRY, CDR2 SYGVKD. The CDR3 nucleotides are TGTGCCATCAAATTTGACCAGGGGCCCGTGACTGAAGCTTTCTTT. Its protein product is CAIKFDQGPVTEAFF.

J is TRBJ2-5 and V is TRBV27; D is perhaps TRBD1 (5 bases). The CDR3 has 13 amino acids. Germline assignment: CDR1 MNHEY and CDR2 SMNVEV (reference sequence). V lost 5 bases, J lost 9 bases, and 16 bases lay in between. This CDR3 is CASSPRQTEAQYF. The CDR3 coding sequence is TGTGCCAGCAGTCCGAGACAGACTGAGGCCCAGTACTTC.

This clonotype has a count of ten or more. The chain couples TRBV20-1 to TRBJ1-2; D is unresolved. Deletions cut 5 bases from V and 6 bases from J, with 22 bases between. The length of the CDR3 is 15 residues. Germline V CDR1 and CDR2: DFQATT, SNEGSKA (reference sequence). The CDR3 nucleotides read TGCAGTGCTCCCGATAAAACAAGGGCGCTGAATGGCTACACCTTC. Translation gives CSAPDKTRALNGYTF.

Only a few counts were recorded for this clonotype. The CDR3 region has the DNA TGCGCCAGCAGTGAGGACATTCGGCCCACTGAAGCTTTCTTT. It encodes CASSEDIRPTEAFF. The chain recombines TRBV10-1 with TRBJ1-1; D gene uncertain. Germline V gene sequence: CDR1 WNHNN, CDR2 SYGVQD (reference sequence). The ends were cut back, 2 bases at V and 4 bases at J, with 11 bases in the middle. The CDR3 loop spans 14 amino acids.

This clonotype was seen many times. This sequence joins TRBV7-8 and TRBJ1-1, with D perhaps TRBD1 (5 bases). CDR3 length equals 16 residues. Trimming took 0 bases from V and 3 from J, leaving 14 bases between them. Germline V CDR1 and CDR2: SGHVS, FQNEAQ. The CDR3 reads CASSLAGPGSHTEAFF. The CDR3, as DNA: TGTGCCAGCAGCTTAGCGGGACCAGGATCCCACACTGAAGCTTTCTTT.

This clonotype was recorded at least ten times. The chain combines TRBV14 with TRBJ1-2; TRBD1 might be the D (6 bases). V was pared by 6 bases and J by 5 bases, with 13 bases between. This CDR3 is built from 13 residues. The germline V gene has CDR1 SGHDN and CDR2 FVKESK. The CDR3 is CASSQQGLYGYTF. The CDR3 nucleotides read TGTGCCAGCAGTCAACAGGGATTGTATGGCTACACCTTC.

This clonotype was detected many times. V gene TRBV6-6 combines with J gene TRBJ1-1; 12 bases match TRBD1. The CDR3 runs 21 residues. V lost 0 bases to trimming and J lost 0 bases; unmatched junction nucleotides: 14. The germline CDR1 and CDR2 sequences are MNHNY and SVGAGI (reference sequence). The CDR3 loop is CASSYSPPPPGQGAVNTEAFF. The CDR3 DNA reads TGTGCCAGCAGTTACTCTCCACCCCCACCGGGACAGGGGGCAGTGAACACTGAAGCTTTCTTT.

The V gene is TRBV11-2, the J gene TRBJ2-5; TRBD1 aligns across 9 bases. The CDR3 sequence is 16 residues long. V lost 1 base, J lost 5 bases, and 8 bases stayed unmatched. The germline gives CDR1 SGHAT, CDR2 FQNNGV. Here the CDR3 reads CASSLGGTGNVETQYF. The CDR3 DNA is TGTGCCAGCAGCTTAGGGGGGACAGGGAATGTGGAGACCCAGTACTTC.